What follows are 27 T cell receptor beta chains derived from one specimen sequenced in a study of blood T cell repertoires in COVID-19 (dated by TCRdb to about 2020). To prepare the library, the immunoSEQ multiplex PCR assay was applied. TCRdb obtained this table from immuneACCESS and retained in-frame rearrangements with V and J assigned. These tables miss some clones; where compared with another copy, unresolved V genes account for less than half of the shortfall, and the remainder is unexplained. The sample contains about 230,000 clones, roughly nine tenths of them found a single time. The leading ten clones occupy 3% to 3.5% of the sample. Specimen: PBMCs or T cells enriched from blood (not recorded which). The receptors derive from a woman aged 45-59 years in a cohort exposed to, infected with or recovered from COVID-19 (not recorded which).

The V call is TRBV2, the J call TRBJ2-5, with 8 bases fitting TRBD1. The CDR3 has 15 residues. V was pared by 6 bases and J by 2 bases, with 8 bases of the junction left unmatched. Germline assignment: CDR1 SNHLY and CDR2 FYNNEI. The DNA of the CDR3 is TGTGCCAGCAGACAAACCGGGACAGGACAAGAGACCCAGTACTTC. Translated: CASRQTGTGQETQYF. The whole variable domain, remainder taken from reference TRBV2 and TRBJ2-5, is EPEVTQTPSHQVTQMGQEVILRCVPISNHLYFYWYRQILGQKVEFLVSFYNNEISEKSEIFDDQFSVERPDGSNFTLKIRSTKLEDSAMYFCASRQTGTGQETQYFGPGTRLLVL.

This clone was observed a handful of times. This sequence joins TRBV6-2 or TRBV6-3 and TRBJ2-7; D possibly corresponds to TRBD1 (7 bases). Trimming removed 6 bases from V and 7 bases from J, with 22 bases in between. CDR1 and CDR2 from the germline V gene are MNHEY and SVGEGT. CDR3 size: 15 residues. The CDR3 loop reads CASSTDPGGPKEQYF. DNA for the CDR3: TGTGCCAGCAGCACTGATCCAGGGGGGCCCAAAGAGCAGTACTTC.

This clone was observed a few times. This chain uses TRBV7-9 with TRBJ2-5, with 8 bases aligning to TRBD2. The CDR3 runs to 16 residues. Trimming at V came to 4 bases and at J to 5 bases, leaving 12 bases not matched to a gene. Germline CDR1 SEHNR, CDR2 FQNEAQ (reference sequence). CDR3 amino acids: CASSSGAGVAYETQYF. CDR3 coding DNA: TGTGCCAGCAGCTCAGGAGCGGGGGTTGCGTACGAGACCCAGTACTTC.

The chain recombines TRBV15 with TRBJ2-2, with 10 nucleotides matching TRBD1. This CDR3 is built from 17 residues. Germline CDR1 reads LNHNV; CDR2 reads YYDKDF (reference sequence). J gave up 7 bases and V 2 bases, and 10 bases lay outside the gene matches. The CDR3 spells CATSRRQGAVEGGELFF. For the CDR3, the DNA is TGTGCCACCAGCAGACGACAGGGGGCGGTTGAGGGCGGGGAGCTGTTTTTT.

The CDR3: CASSLQGVASPLHF. CDR3 DNA sequence: TGTGCCAGCAGCTTGCAGGGGGTAGCGTCACCCCTCCACTTT. The V and J genes are TRBV5-4 and TRBJ1-6, with 7 nucleotides matching TRBD1. CDR1 and CDR2 from the germline V gene are SGHNT and YYREEE (reference sequence). The CDR3 is made up of 14 amino acids. V lost 1 base to trimming and J lost 10 bases; unmatched junction nucleotides: 5.

This chain joins TRBV7-8 and TRBJ2-2, with TRBD2 identical over 11 bases. Germline V CDR1 and CDR2: SGHVS, FQNEAQ. CDR3 length equals 17 residues. V lost 2 bases to trimming and J lost 7 bases; unmatched junction nucleotides: 9. The CDR3 reads CASSLTSGGRMDGELFF. In nucleotides, the CDR3 is TGTGCCAGCAGCTTAACTAGCGGGGGCCGGATGGACGGGGAGCTGTTTTTT.

This clone was detected once. This chain connects TRBV24-1 to TRBJ2-1, with D maybe TRBD1 (6 bases). V lost 5 bases and J lost 0, with 10 bases in between. The CDR3 length is 15 residues. Germline V gene sequence: CDR1 KGHDR, CDR2 SFDVKD. The CDR3 nucleotides read TGTGCCACCAGTGGTGGGGGCCTCTCCTACAATGAGCAGTTCTTC. Translation gives CATSGGGLSYNEQFF.

The CDR3 protein is CAWSVTLQDTQYF. In nucleotides, the CDR3 is TGTGCCTGGAGTGTAACCCTCCAGGATACGCAGTATTTT. This rearrangement joins TRBV30 to TRBJ2-3, with D unclear. CDR1 and CDR2 (germline): GTSNPN, SVGIG (reference sequence). This CDR3 is 13 amino acids long. Deletions cut 0 bases from V and 6 bases from J, with 10 bases between.

The CDR3 spells CASSLAGTEQPQHF. CDR3 nucleotide sequence: TGTGCCAGCAGCTTGGCGGGTACGGAACAGCCCCAGCATTTT. The chain has TRBV5-6 and TRBJ1-5; D remains unclear. The CDR3 has 14 residues. Germline V CDR1 and CDR2: SGHDT, YYEEEE. With 0 bases removed from V and 7 bases from J, the gap between germline ends came to 11 bases.

The count of this clone is one. The V and J genes are TRBV27 and TRBJ2-1; 8 nucleotides match TRBD2. The CDR3 is 14 residues long. Germline V gene data show CDR1 as MNHEY and CDR2 as SMNVEV (reference sequence). Germline trimming cut 6 bases from V and 2 bases from J; bases unmatched to any gene: 3. CDR3 sequence reads: CASSRGGPYNEQFF. CDR3 sequence (DNA): TGTGCCAGCAGCCGGGGGGGGCCCTACAATGAGCAGTTCTTC.

In DNA, the CDR3 is TGTGCCAGCAGCCCGGGGACAGGGAAAGGCAATCAGCCCCAGCATTTT. Translated, it gives CASSPGTGKGNQPQHF. The chain links TRBV7-8 to TRBJ1-5, with TRBD1 matching over 9 bases. Per germline, CDR1 SGHVS and CDR2 FQNEAQ. The CDR3 is 16 amino acids. J was trimmed by 2 bases and V by 5 bases; bases with no gene match: 7.

V is TRBV19 and J is TRBJ1-4; D is possibly TRBD1 (5 bases). Germline values: CDR1 LNHDA, CDR2 SQIVND (reference sequence). The V and J ends lost 3 bases and 11 bases respectively, with 13 bases between them. This CDR3 is 13 amino acids long. The CDR3 DNA reads as TGTGCCAGTAGTATCCCAGGGAGGGATAAACTGTTTTTT. It yields the protein CASSIPGRDKLFF.

V usage is TRBV6-4 and J usage is TRBJ1-5; D is possibly TRBD1 (6 bases). Deletions cut 2 bases from V and 3 bases from J, with 11 bases between. The CDR3 runs 15 residues. In germline, CDR1 is MRHNA, CDR2 SNTAGT. In DNA form, the CDR3 reads TGTGCCAGCAGTGACCCGGACAGTCCCAATCAGCCCCAGCATTTT. Translating gives CASSDPDSPNQPQHF.

Worth noting for this clone: Sequence at one end of the junction differs from germline and may be a read error. This CDR3 reads CANSPRPGETQYF. CDR3 DNA: TGTGCCAACTCACCTAGACCAGGGGAGACCCAGTACTTC. V and J are TRBV18 and TRBJ2-5, with D tentatively TRBD1 (5 bases). Germline loops: CDR1 KGHSH, CDR2 LQKENI. The CDR3 covers 13 residues.

The rearrangement links TRBV7-9 to TRBJ2-3; 8 bases agree with TRBD1. CDR1 is SEHNR, CDR2 FQNEAQ, per germline (reference sequence). J lost 3 bases, V lost 1 base, and 3 bases had no gene match. The CDR3 length is 15 residues. The CDR3 bases are TGTGCCAGCAGCTTAGTCAGGGGGCTGACAGATACGCAGTATTTT. Translation: CASSLVRGLTDTQYF. Based on the CDR3 plus reference TRBV7-9 and TRBJ2-3, the full variable domain is DTGVSQNPRHKITKRGQNVTFRCDPISEHNRLYWYRQTLGQGPEFLTYFQNEAQLEKSRLLSDRFSAERPKGSFSTLEIQRTEQGDSAMYLCASSLVRGLTDTQYFGPGTRLTVL.

The CDR3 nucleotides are TGTGCCAGCTCACCGGCCGTTGGACTAGCGGAACAAGAGACCCAGTACTTC. This codes for CASSPAVGLAEQETQYF. The chain couples TRBV18 to TRBJ2-5; 10 bases are shared with TRBD2. V lost 3 bases, J lost 2 bases, and 9 bases stayed unmatched. The CDR3 consists of 17 residues. Germline V gene data show CDR1 as KGHSH and CDR2 as LQKENI.

The chain uses TRBV6-1 and TRBJ2-5, with D tentatively TRBD1 (6 bases). Trimming left V 2 bases short and J 2 bases short, with 15 bases between. The length of the CDR3 is 16 residues. Germline CDR1 and CDR2: MNHNS and SASEGT. The CDR3: CASSENWDIPQETQYF. CDR3 nucleotides: TGTGCCAGCAGTGAAAATTGGGACATACCACAAGAGACCCAGTACTTC.

The rearrangement links TRBV3-1 (or the pseudogene TRBV3-2) to TRBJ1-1; 8 bases are shared with TRBD1. Germline CDR1 is LGHDT and CDR2 is YNNKEL (reference sequence). The CDR3 runs to 13 residues. The V gene end was trimmed by 0 bases and the J gene end by 11 bases; junction bases not matched to a gene: 5. The CDR3 here is CASSQDGQGAAFF. The CDR3 nucleotides read TGTGCCAGCAGCCAAGATGGGCAGGGGGCGGCTTTCTTT.

This clone was counted between two and nine times. The gene calls are TRBV24-1 and TRBJ1-4; perhaps TRBD1 as D (5 bases). Trimming removed 2 bases at V and 5 bases at J, with 11 bases between. This CDR3 is 15 amino acids long. Germline V gene data show CDR1 as KGHDR and CDR2 as SFDVKD. CDR3 residues: CATSDSRVGNEKLFF. The CDR3 DNA reads as TGTGCCACCAGTGATTCCAGGGTAGGAAATGAAAAACTGTTTTTT.

This clone appeared once. The rearrangement joins TRBV29-1 to TRBJ1-1, with a possible D match to TRBD1 (6 bases). The V end was cut by 5 bases, the J end by 0 bases, with 13 bases between. Germline CDR1 reads SQVTM; CDR2 reads ANQGSEA. The CDR3 is made up of 14 amino acids. This CDR3 is CSVRAGDLNTEAFF. CDR3 nucleotides: TGCAGCGTTAGGGCAGGGGATTTGAACACTGAAGCTTTCTTT. Full variable domain (remainder filled in from reference TRBV29-1 and TRBJ1-1): SAVISQKPSRDICQRGTSLTIQCQVDSQVTMMFWYRQQPGQSLTLIATANQGSEATYESGFVIDKFPISRPNLTFSTLTVSNMSPEDSSIYLCSVRAGDLNTEAFFGQGTRLTVV.

V is TRBV19 and J is TRBJ2-3, with a weak D call TRBD2 (5 bases). CDR3 length equals 14 residues. Trimming took 7 bases from V and 4 from J, leaving 15 bases between them. CDR1 LNHDA and CDR2 SQIVND come from the germline V gene (reference sequence). CDR3 bases: TGTGCCAGTAAGAGGGAAAAGGTGGCAGATACGCAGTATTTT. Its translation is CASKREKVADTQYF.

This chain's CDR3 is CASSQVRGAYEQFF. The CDR3 DNA is TGTGCCAGCAGCCAAGTCAGGGGGGCCTATGAGCAGTTCTTC. The V call is TRBV4-2, the J call TRBJ2-1, with D possibly matching TRBD1 (7 bases). Trimming cost V 1 base and J 8 bases, with 12 bases left between them. Germline V gene data show CDR1 as LGHNA and CDR2 as YNFKEQ. CDR3 length: 14 residues.

This chain links TRBV6-5 with TRBJ1-5, with D unresolved. The CDR3 consists of 13 residues. Germline assignment: CDR1 MNHEY and CDR2 SVGAGI. With 8 bases removed from V and 5 bases from J, the gap between germline ends came to 13 bases. The CDR3 here is CASEETGDQPQHF. The CDR3 bases are TGTGCCAGCGAGGAGACCGGTGATCAGCCCCAGCATTTT.

The chain employs TRBV19 and TRBJ2-1; 9 positions match TRBD2. CDR3 length: 16 amino acids. Germline V gives CDR1 LNHDA, CDR2 SQIVND (reference sequence). V was pared by 6 bases and J by 8 bases, with 14 bases of the junction left unmatched. The CDR3 sequence: CASSWQGGGAVYEQFF. CDR3 in DNA: TGTGCCAGTAGCTGGCAGGGCGGGGGGGCAGTTTATGAGCAGTTCTTC. The full variable domain, in which reference TRBV19 and TRBJ2-1 provide the parts outside the CDR3, is DGGITQSPKYLFRKEGQNVTLSCEQNLNHDAMYWYRQDPGQGLRLIYYSQIVNDFQKGDIAEGYSVSREKKESFPLTVTSAQKNPTAFYLCASSWQGGGAVYEQFFGPGTRLTVL.

This chain joins TRBV4-3 and TRBJ1-6; 8 bases fit TRBD1. After removal of 0 bases from V and 3 bases from J, the junction contained 10 bases not matched to a gene. CDR1 and CDR2 from the germline V gene are LGHNA and YSLEER. This CDR3 is 19 amino acids long. The CDR3 nucleotides read TGCGCCAGCAGCCAAGATCCCACGACAGGGGAGGTCTATAATTCACCCCTCCACTTT. Its protein is CASSQDPTTGEVYNSPLHF.

The chain links TRBV7-3 to TRBJ1-6; D is unresolved. This CDR3 region has 15 residues. Trimming took off 5 bases at V and 0 bases at J, with 8 bases between the two ends. Germline V gene lookup returns CDR1 SGHTA and CDR2 FQGTGA. The chain's CDR3 is CASSLSSSYNSPLHF. For the CDR3, the DNA is TGTGCCAGCAGCCTAAGCAGCTCCTATAATTCACCCCTCCACTTT.

The chain joins TRBV19 to TRBJ2-3; TRBD2 agrees at 8 bases. With V trimmed by 6 bases and J by 1 base, 6 bases remained unmatched. CDR1 and CDR2 (germline): LNHDA, SQIVND (reference sequence). This CDR3 comprises 15 residues. The CDR3: CASREAGAGTDTQYF. The CDR3 DNA sequence: TGTGCCAGTAGAGAAGCGGGGGCGGGCACAGATACGCAGTATTTT. Looking up the rest from reference TRBV19 and TRBJ2-3 gives the full variable domain: DGGITQSPKYLFRKEGQNVTLSCEQNLNHDAMYWYRQDPGQGLRLIYYSQIVNDFQKGDIAEGYSVSREKKESFPLTVTSAQKNPTAFYLCASREAGAGTDTQYFGPGTRLTVL.